This entry describes one T cell receptor beta chain. This specimen belongs to a study of blood T cell repertoires in COVID-19. As for the study in general: Acute and convalescent COVID-19 specimens originated in the United States, Italy and Spain. In each case, the material was cDNA or gDNA derived from T cells, B-cell-depleted T cells, or PBMCs.

The CDR3 contains 14 residues. V lost 0 bases and J 1 base, leaving 9 bases between the germline ends. Germline CDR1 is SQVTM and CDR2 is ANQGSEA. As processed by the authors: Scientists estimated how many nucleated cells there were by amplifying reference gene primers. TCRdb's copy holds only in-frame clones and misses some; the assay was immunoSEQ multiplex PCR. D and trimming come from the DNA, and the V and J calls and clone size come from that table. The sample contains 200,000 to 250,000 clones, about 87% of which appear only once. The sequenced sample was peripheral blood. The chain recombines TRBV29-1 with TRBJ1-2; D uncertain. This TCR derives from a young woman with COVID-19, enrolled during active disease. DNA of the CDR3: TGCAGCGTTGAAGAAACTGGGCTTAACTATGGCTACACCTTC. This sequence encodes CSVEETGLNYGYTF.